The 13 T cell receptor beta chains reported below all come from one sample, sequenced in a study of T cells in Graves' hyperthyroidism and ophthalmopathy (dated by TCRdb to the late 2010s). The protocol used for the library was multiplex PCR. TCRdb names Illumina HiSeq 2000 as the instrument used. The TCR beta CDR3 regions were amplified from the RNA transcripts. A first-round RT-PCR of the TCR CDR3 used the HTBI primer set with the Qiagen OneStep RT-PCR kit. The public sequencing data were trimmed at Q25 with fastp and processed into clonotypes with MiXCR by TCRdb, which kept only in-frame beta chains. When rows share a CDR3 protein, they turn into one entry using the most common DNA and genes. Recorded for this sample are a few hundred thousand distinct CDR3 sequences; around 19% of them occurred a single time. Together, the top ten hold 44% of the sample. Sample: blood. The receptor set was obtained from a man aged 35 to 55 with Graves' hyperthyroidism.

This clonotype was seen ten or more times. CDR3 residues: CATSRGRQGVGETQYF. The CDR3 DNA reads as TGTGCCACCAGCAGAGGACGACAGGGGGTGGGGGAGACCCAGTACTTC. The V call is TRBV15, the J call TRBJ2-5, with 9 bases lining up with TRBD1. CDR3 size: 16 residues. V gave up 1 base and J gave up 5 bases; unmatched junction bases: 8. The germline CDR1 and CDR2 sequences are LNHNV and YYDKDF (reference sequence).

This clonotype showed up many times. The chain employs TRBV24-1 and TRBJ2-7; 11 bases line up with TRBD1. In germline, CDR1 is KGHDR, CDR2 SFDVKD. The CDR3 runs 15 residues. The V gene end was trimmed by 4 bases and the J gene end by 9 bases; junction bases not matched to a gene: 10. The CDR3 sequence: CATSDPRTGGEAQYF. The CDR3 DNA sequence: TGTGCCACCAGTGACCCCCGGACAGGGGGCGAAGCGCAGTACTTC.

This clonotype was observed at least ten times. CDR3 residues: CASSLGTGAAEQFF. In DNA, the CDR3 is TGTGCCAGCAGCTTAGGTACAGGGGCGGCTGAGCAGTTCTTC. V usage is TRBV7-2 and J usage is TRBJ2-1; the match to TRBD1 covers 7 bases. Germline loops: CDR1 SGHTA, CDR2 FQGNSA. J was trimmed by 9 bases and V by 1 base; bases with no gene match: 6. The CDR3 contains 14 residues.

J is TRBJ2-7 and V is TRBV4-3, with D maybe TRBD1 (6 bases). CDR3 length: 14 amino acids. The germline CDR1 and CDR2 sequences are LGHNA and YSLEER. Trimming took 1 base from V and 5 from J, leaving 12 bases between them. CDR3 amino acids: CASSQVQGFHEQYF. DNA of the CDR3: TGCGCCAGCAGCCAAGTACAGGGTTTCCACGAGCAGTACTTC.

The chain combines TRBV28 with TRBJ2-3, with 10 bases lining up with TRBD1. The CDR3 has 15 amino acids. The V gene end was trimmed by 6 bases and the J gene end by 0 bases; junction bases not matched to a gene: 3. CDR1 MDHEN and CDR2 SYDVKM come from the germline V gene. For the CDR3, the DNA is TGTGCCAGCAGGGGGACAGGGGAAAGCACAGATACGCAGTATTTT. Protein: CASRGTGESTDTQYF.

The V gene is TRBV19, the J gene TRBJ2-6; possibly TRBD2 for D (7 bases). Germline V gene data show CDR1 as LNHDA and CDR2 as SQIVND (reference sequence). V lost 8 bases, J lost 2 bases, and 10 bases lay in between. The CDR3 is made up of 14 amino acids. CDR3 coding DNA: TGTGCCAGTCGGGGGGCGGCTGGGGCCAACGTCCTGACTTTC. Translating it yields CASRGAAGANVLTF.

The rearrangement uses TRBV7-3 and TRBJ1-2; 8 positions match TRBD1. V trimming: 5 bases; J trimming: 2 bases; junction bases outside the gene matches: 7. Germline lookup yields CDR1 SGHTA and CDR2 FQGTGA. The CDR3 length is 15 residues. The CDR3 DNA reads TGTGCCAGCAGCCCCCAGGGGGCTTTAAACTATGGCTACACCTTC. Protein: CASSPQGALNYGYTF.

This clonotype was observed many times. The chain combines TRBV5-1 with TRBJ2-3, with TRBD1 matching over 12 bases. CDR3 length: 15 residues. CDR1 and CDR2 (germline): SGHRS, YFSETQ. V lost 4 bases, J lost 5 bases, and 5 bases stayed unmatched. The CDR3 is CASSTGTGGGDTQYF. The CDR3 coding sequence is TGCGCCAGCAGCACCGGGACAGGGGGCGGAGATACGCAGTATTTT. Combining the CDR3 with reference TRBV5-1 and TRBJ2-3 gives the whole variable domain KAGVTQTPRYLIKTRGQQVTLSCSPISGHRSVSWYQQTPGQGLQFLFEYFSETQRNKGNFPGRFSGRQFSNSRSEMNVSTLELGDSALYLCASSTGTGGGDTQYFGPGTRLTVL.

V and J are TRBV20-1 and TRBJ1-6; 7 bases are shared with TRBD1. The V segment lost 0 bases and the J segment 4 bases; nucleotides outside the gene matches: 9. CDR1 is DFQATT and CDR2 is SNEGSKA in the germline V gene (reference sequence). The CDR3 runs 17 residues. The CDR3 sequence is CSARDQGTAFYNSPLHF. The CDR3 DNA is TGCAGTGCTAGAGATCAAGGGACAGCGTTTTATAATTCACCCCTCCACTTT.

The V gene is TRBV12-3 or TRBV12-4, the J gene TRBJ2-1; D is unresolved. Trimming left V 1 base short and J 0 bases short, with 10 bases between. The CDR3 sequence is 16 residues long. CDR3 sequence reads: CASSLGATSSYNEQFF. The CDR3 DNA reads as TGTGCCAGCAGTTTAGGCGCGACAAGCTCCTACAATGAGCAGTTCTTC.

This clonotype was observed a few times. The chain links TRBV5-1 to TRBJ2-5, with TRBD1 matching over 9 bases. The CDR3 loop spans 16 amino acids. Germline assignment: CDR1 SGHRS and CDR2 YFSETQ. The V gene end was trimmed by 4 bases and the J gene end by 3 bases; junction bases not matched to a gene: 10. The chain's CDR3 is CASSPGQGVGEETQYF. In DNA, the CDR3 is TGCGCCAGCAGCCCGGGACAGGGTGTAGGTGAAGAGACCCAGTACTTC.

This clonotype was counted many times. One end of the junction varies from germline; a read error may be responsible. The chain employs TRBV20-1 and TRBJ2-5, with TRBD2 matching over 7 bases. This CDR3 contains 11 residues. Germline V gives CDR1 DFQATT, CDR2 SNEGSKA (reference sequence). CDR3 loop: CAGEHQETQYF. The DNA of the CDR3 is TGTGCGGGGGAACACCAAGAGACCCAGTACTTC.

The table lists this clonotype with a few counts. The chain carries TRBV5-5 and TRBJ2-3; 8 positions agree with TRBD2. CDR3 length: 15 residues. J lost 4 bases, V lost 1 base, and 5 bases had no gene match. From germline, CDR1 is SGHKS and CDR2 YYEKEE (reference sequence). The CDR3 DNA reads as TGTGCCAGCAGCTTGAATTTGCGGGGGGCAGATACGCAGTATTTT. Its translation is CASSLNLRGADTQYF.